This T cell receptor beta chain stems from a study of T cells expressing NK-cell markers. About the study: Sorted T-cell subsets CD3+CD56+NKG2C+, CD3+CD56+NKG2C- and CD3+CD56-NKG2C+ were TCR beta-sequenced.

TCRdb re-called the 5' RACE reads, yielding one record per CDR3 amino acid sequence without DNA. This listing includes roughly 280,000 distinct CDR3 sequences. The sequencing input was blood T cells: a sorted CD56 or NKG2C T cell subset, CD4+ or CD8+ T cells, or bulk PBMC T cells (not recorded which). The TCR was taken from a young man in good health.

This chain's CDR3 is CASSRENEQFF. The chain employs TRBV4-2 and TRBJ2-1. This CDR3 is built from 11 residues. Germline V lookup: CDR1 LGHNA, CDR2 YNFKEQ.